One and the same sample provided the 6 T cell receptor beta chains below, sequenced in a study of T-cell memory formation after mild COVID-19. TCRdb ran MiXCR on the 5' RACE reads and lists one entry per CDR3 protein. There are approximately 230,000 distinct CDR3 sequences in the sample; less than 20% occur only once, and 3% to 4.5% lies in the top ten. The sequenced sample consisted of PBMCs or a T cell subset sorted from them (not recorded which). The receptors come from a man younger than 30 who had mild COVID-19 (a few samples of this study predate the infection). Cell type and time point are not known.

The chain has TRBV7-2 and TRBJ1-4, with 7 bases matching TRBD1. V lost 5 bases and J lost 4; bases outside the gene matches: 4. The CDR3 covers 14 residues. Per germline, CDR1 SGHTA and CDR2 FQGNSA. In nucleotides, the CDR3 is TGTGCCAGCAGCCGGGGACAGTTTAATGAAAAACTGTTTTTT. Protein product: CASSRGQFNEKLFF.

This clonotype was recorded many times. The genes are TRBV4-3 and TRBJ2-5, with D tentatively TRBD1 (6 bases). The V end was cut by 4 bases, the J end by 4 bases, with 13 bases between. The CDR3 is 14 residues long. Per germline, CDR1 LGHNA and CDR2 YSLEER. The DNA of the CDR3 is TGCGCCAGCAGCCGCTCAACAGGGTCAGAGACCCAGTACTTC. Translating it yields CASSRSTGSETQYF.

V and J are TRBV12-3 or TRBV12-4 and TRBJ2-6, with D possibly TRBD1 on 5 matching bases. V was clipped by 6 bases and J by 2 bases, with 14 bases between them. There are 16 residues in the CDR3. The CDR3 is CASSLSAGPGANVLTF. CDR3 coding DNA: TGTGCCAGCAGCCTTTCAGCAGGGCCTGGGGCCAACGTCCTGACTTTC.

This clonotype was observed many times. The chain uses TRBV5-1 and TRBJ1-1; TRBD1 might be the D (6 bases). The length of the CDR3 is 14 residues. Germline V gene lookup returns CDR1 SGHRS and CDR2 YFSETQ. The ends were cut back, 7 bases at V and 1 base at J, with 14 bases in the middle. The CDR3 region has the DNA TGCGCCAGCGGACCTGACAGGACGAACACTGAAGCTTTCTTT. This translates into CASGPDRTNTEAFF.

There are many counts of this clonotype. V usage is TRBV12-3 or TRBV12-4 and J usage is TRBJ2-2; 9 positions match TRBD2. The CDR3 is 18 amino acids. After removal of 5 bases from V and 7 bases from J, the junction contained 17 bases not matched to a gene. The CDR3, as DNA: TGTGCCAGCAGTGCCGCGACTTTGCGGGGGGGCCTCGGCGGGGAGCTGTTTTTT. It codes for CASSAATLRGGLGGELFF.

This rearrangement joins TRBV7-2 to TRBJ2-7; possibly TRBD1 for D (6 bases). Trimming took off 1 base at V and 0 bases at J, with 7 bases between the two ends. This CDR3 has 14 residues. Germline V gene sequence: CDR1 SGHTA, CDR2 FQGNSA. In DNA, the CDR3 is TGTGCCAGCAGCTTAGAGGACAGCTCCTACGAGCAGTACGTC. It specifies CASSLEDSSYEQYV.